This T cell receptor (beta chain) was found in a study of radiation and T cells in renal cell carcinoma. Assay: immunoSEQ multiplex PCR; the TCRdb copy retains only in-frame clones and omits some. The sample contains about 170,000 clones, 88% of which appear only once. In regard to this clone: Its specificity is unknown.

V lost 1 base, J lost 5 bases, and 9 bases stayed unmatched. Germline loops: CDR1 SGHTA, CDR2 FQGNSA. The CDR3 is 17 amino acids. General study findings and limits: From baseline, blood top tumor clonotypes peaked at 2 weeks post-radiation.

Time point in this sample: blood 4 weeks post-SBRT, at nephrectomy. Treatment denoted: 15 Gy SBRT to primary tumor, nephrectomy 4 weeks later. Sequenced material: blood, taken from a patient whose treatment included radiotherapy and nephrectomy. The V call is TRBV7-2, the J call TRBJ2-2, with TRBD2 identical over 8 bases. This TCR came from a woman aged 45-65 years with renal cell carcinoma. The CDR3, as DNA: TGTGCCAGCAGCTTAGAGGGACTAGTGTTCGGGACCGGGGAGCTGTTTTTT. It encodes CASSLEGLVFGTGELFF.